This T cell receptor (beta chain) is from a study of cytomegalovirus exposure and HLA in healthy donors. Whole-study findings and limits: Presence/absence analyses supposed approximately even sequencing depth among donors. Researchers catalogued under 200 TCR beta chains as cytomegalovirus-associated.

Nobody recorded the CMV serostatus of this donor. Concerning this clone itself: Its antigen is unknown.

Germline values: CDR1 SGHRS, CDR2 YFSETQ. The CDR3 loop spans 12 amino acids. The V gene lost 4 bases and the J gene lost 7 bases, with 11 bases spanning the gap. A multiplex PCR was run with 60 Vbeta primers and 13 Jbeta primers. TCRdb's table, derived via immunoSEQ multiplex PCR, lists solely in-frame clones and lacks some. The sample lists some 150,000 clones, 73% occurring once. Sequencing input: PBMCs. This chain joins TRBV5-1 and TRBJ1-1; D is perhaps TRBD1 (5 bases). The receptor was isolated from a human donor in good health. The CDR3 DNA reads TGCGCCAGCAGCCCGGGGGGGTGTGAAGCTTTCTTT. This translates into CASSPGGCEAFF.